A single sample is the source of the 7 T cell receptor beta chains below, sequenced in a study of OX40 agonist ivuxolimab in advanced cancers. TCRdb's copy holds only in-frame clones and misses some; the assay was immunoSEQ multiplex PCR. The data show more than 100,000 clones, with around 93% seen just once and about 0.15% held by the top ten. The sample was CD4+ or CD8+ T cells sorted from blood, taken in a trial of the OX40 agonist ivuxolimab. The receptor set was obtained from an adult with an advanced solid tumor such as melanoma, head and neck, liver or kidney cancer.

The chain is built from TRBV19 and TRBJ2-1, with 14 bases identical to TRBD2. The CDR3 extends over 17 amino acids. The germline gives CDR1 LNHDA, CDR2 SQIVND (reference sequence). V shed 7 bases and J 4 bases; nucleotides not matched to a gene: 9. The CDR3 DNA follows: TGTGCCAGTACCCGGACTAGCGGGAGGAACGAATACAATGAGCAGTTCTTC. It encodes CASTRTSGRNEYNEQFF.

The J gene is TRBJ1-1, the V gene TRBV18, with TRBD1 matching 10 bases. This CDR3 comprises 16 residues. Germline assignment: CDR1 KGHSH and CDR2 LQKENI. Trimming removed 3 bases from V and 1 base from J; junction bases left unmatched: 5. CDR3 residues: CASSPRTGGKNTEAFF. In DNA, the CDR3 is TGTGCCAGCTCACCCAGGACAGGGGGAAAGAACACTGAAGCTTTCTTT.

The chain combines TRBV19 with TRBJ2-5; 7 positions agree with TRBD2. Germline assignment: CDR1 LNHDA and CDR2 SQIVND (reference sequence). The CDR3 contains 16 residues. The V gene end was trimmed by 2 bases and the J gene end by 3 bases; junction bases not matched to a gene: 9. Here the CDR3 reads CASSINIGLAEETQYF. CDR3 coding DNA: TGTGCCAGTAGTATAAATATAGGGCTAGCGGAAGAGACCCAGTACTTC.

The rearrangement joins TRBV6-1 to TRBJ1-6; D is ambiguous. This CDR3 has 13 residues. Germline loops: CDR1 MNHNS, CDR2 SASEGT. Trimming took off 6 bases at V and 8 bases at J, with 11 bases between the two ends. The CDR3 sequence: CASSSKKDSPLHF. Here the CDR3 DNA reads TGTGCCAGCAGCTCTAAAAAGGATTCACCCCTCCACTTT.

The chain is built from TRBV15 and TRBJ2-5; 7 bases line up with TRBD1. Germline loops: CDR1 LNHNV, CDR2 YYDKDF (reference sequence). CDR3 length: 14 residues. Trimming removed 5 bases from V and 5 bases from J; junction bases left unmatched: 8. CDR3: CATSPTGVWETQYF. The DNA for the CDR3 is TGTGCCACCAGCCCCACAGGGGTTTGGGAGACCCAGTACTTC.

The chain is built from TRBV19 and TRBJ1-2; 7 bases fit TRBD1. The CDR3 covers 13 residues. The germline V gene encodes CDR1 LNHDA and CDR2 SQIVND (reference sequence). Unmatched junction bases numbered 8, after V lost 6 bases and J lost 7 bases. The CDR3 DNA reads TGTGCCAGTAGCCCCGGGACAGCTTCTGGCTACACCTTC. It specifies CASSPGTASGYTF.

A single count supports this clone. Here the CDR3 DNA reads TGTGCCAGCTCACAGACACAAGATACGCAGTATTTT. Translation: CASSQTQDTQYF. The chain is built from TRBV18 and TRBJ2-3; D gene uncertain. Trimming stripped 4 bases from V and 5 bases from J, with 7 bases between. CDR3 length: 12 residues. Germline V gene lookup returns CDR1 KGHSH and CDR2 LQKENI.